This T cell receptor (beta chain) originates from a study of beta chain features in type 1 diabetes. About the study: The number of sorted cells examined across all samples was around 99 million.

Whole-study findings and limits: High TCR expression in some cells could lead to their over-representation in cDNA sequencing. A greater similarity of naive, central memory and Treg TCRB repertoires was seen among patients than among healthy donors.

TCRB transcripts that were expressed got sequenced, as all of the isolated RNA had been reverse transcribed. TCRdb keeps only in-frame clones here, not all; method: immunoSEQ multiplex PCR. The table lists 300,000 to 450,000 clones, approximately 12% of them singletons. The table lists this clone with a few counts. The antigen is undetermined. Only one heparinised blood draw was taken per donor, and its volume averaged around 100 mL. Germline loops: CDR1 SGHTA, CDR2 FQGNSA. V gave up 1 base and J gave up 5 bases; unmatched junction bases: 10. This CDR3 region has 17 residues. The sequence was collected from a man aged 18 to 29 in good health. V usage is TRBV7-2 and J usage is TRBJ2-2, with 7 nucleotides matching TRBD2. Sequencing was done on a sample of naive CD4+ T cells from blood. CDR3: CASSLGGGSKITGELFF. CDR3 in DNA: TGTGCCAGCAGCTTAGGAGGCGGGAGTAAGATAACCGGGGAGCTGTTTTTT.